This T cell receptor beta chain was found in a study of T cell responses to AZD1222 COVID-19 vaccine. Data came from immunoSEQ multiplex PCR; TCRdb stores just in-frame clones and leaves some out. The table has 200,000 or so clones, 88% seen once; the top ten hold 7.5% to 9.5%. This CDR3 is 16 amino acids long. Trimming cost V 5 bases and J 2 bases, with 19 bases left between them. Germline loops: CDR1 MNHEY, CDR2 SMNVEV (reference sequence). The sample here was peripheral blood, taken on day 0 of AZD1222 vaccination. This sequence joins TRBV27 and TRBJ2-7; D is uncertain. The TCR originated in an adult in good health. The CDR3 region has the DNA TGTGCCAGCAGTCCTCAGGCCCCAAGGAACGCCTACGAGCAGTACTTC. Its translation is CASSPQAPRNAYEQYF.